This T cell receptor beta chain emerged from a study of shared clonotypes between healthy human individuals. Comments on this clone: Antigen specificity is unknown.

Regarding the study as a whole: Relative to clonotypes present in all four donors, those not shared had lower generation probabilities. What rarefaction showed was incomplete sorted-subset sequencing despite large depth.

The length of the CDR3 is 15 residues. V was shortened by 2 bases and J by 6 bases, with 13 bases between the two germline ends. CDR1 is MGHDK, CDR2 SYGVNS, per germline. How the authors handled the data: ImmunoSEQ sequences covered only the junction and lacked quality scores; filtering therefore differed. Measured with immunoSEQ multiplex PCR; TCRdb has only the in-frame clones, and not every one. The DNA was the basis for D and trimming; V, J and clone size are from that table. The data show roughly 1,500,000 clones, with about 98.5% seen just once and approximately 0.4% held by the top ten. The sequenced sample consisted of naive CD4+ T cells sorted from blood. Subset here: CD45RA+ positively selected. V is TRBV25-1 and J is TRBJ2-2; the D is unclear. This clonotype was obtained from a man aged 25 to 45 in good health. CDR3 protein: CASSEPGLMSGELFF. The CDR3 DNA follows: TGTGCCAGCAGTGAACCTGGCCTAATGTCCGGGGAGCTGTTTTTT.